The source of this T cell receptor beta chain is a study of technical replicates of blood from a handful of donors. Germline loops: CDR1 SGHTA, CDR2 FQGNSA. The CDR3 extends over 14 amino acids. The V gene lost 5 bases and the J gene lost 4 bases, with 14 bases spanning the gap. Some clones are missing from TCRdb's copy, which holds only in-frame ones; the method was immunoSEQ multiplex PCR. This table holds just over 70,000 clones, 90% to 95% found once. Sequencing was carried out using T cells isolated from PBMCs. V usage is TRBV7-2 and J usage is TRBJ1-2; D might be TRBD1 (5 bases). This sequence originates from a human donor in good health. Here the CDR3 reads CASSPLYRSYGYTF. CDR3 bases: TGTGCCAGCAGCCCTCTATACAGGTCCTATGGCTACACCTTC.